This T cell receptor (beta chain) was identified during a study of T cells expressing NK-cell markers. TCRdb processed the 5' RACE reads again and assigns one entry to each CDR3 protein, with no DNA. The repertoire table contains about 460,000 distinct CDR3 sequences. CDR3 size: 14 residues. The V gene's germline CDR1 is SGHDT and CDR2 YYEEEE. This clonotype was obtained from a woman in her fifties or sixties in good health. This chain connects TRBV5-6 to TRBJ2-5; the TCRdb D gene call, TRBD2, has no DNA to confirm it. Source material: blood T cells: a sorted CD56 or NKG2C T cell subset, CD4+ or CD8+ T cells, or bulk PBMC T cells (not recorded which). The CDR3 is CASREQGLGETQYF.